The 19 T cell receptor beta chains given below trace back to one sample, sequenced in a study of cytomegalovirus exposure and HLA in healthy donors. 13 Jbeta primers and 60 Vbeta primers were used for the PCR. TCRdb's table, derived via immunoSEQ multiplex PCR, lists solely in-frame clones and lacks some. The sample comprises 85,000 to 130,000 clones, roughly 82% of which are singletons, and roughly 1.6% rests with the top ten. Specimen: PBMCs. The receptors derive from a man aged 50 to 60 in good health and CMV-seronegative.

V gene TRBV28 combines with J gene TRBJ1-1, with D possibly being TRBD1 (5 bases). Trimming removed 4 bases from V and 2 bases from J, with 14 bases in between. Germline CDR1 is MDHEN and CDR2 is SYDVKM. This CDR3 comprises 15 residues. The DNA for the CDR3 is TGTGCCAGCAGTTCGTTTGGGGCAGTAAACACTGAAGCTTTCTTT. Protein: CASSSFGAVNTEAFF. Looking up the rest from reference TRBV28 and TRBJ1-1 gives the full variable domain: DVKVTQSSRYLVKRTGEKVFLECVQDMDHENMFWYRQDPGLGLRLIYFSYDVKMKEKGDIPEGYSVSREKKERFSLILESASTNQTSMYLCASSSFGAVNTEAFFGQGTRLTVV.

V usage is TRBV28 and J usage is TRBJ1-3; D gene ambiguous. Trimming cost V 4 bases and J 0 bases, with 4 bases left between them. This CDR3 has 13 residues. Germline CDR1 and CDR2: MDHEN and SYDVKM. In DNA form, the CDR3 reads TGTGCCAGCAGTTGGAGCTCTGGAAACACCATATATTTT. Protein product: CASSWSSGNTIYF.

This clone was seen once. The chain is built from TRBV7-6 and TRBJ2-7; TRBD1 matches 8 bases. The CDR3 consists of 15 residues. Germline-derived CDR1 and CDR2 are SGHVS and FNYEAQ. V shed 0 bases and J 5 bases; nucleotides not matched to a gene: 6. The CDR3 sequence: CASSLAGQGVDEQYF. CDR3 DNA sequence: TGTGCCAGCAGCTTAGCCGGACAGGGAGTTGACGAGCAGTACTTC.

J is TRBJ2-3 and V is TRBV5-1, with TRBD1 matching 10 bases. The CDR3 contains 18 residues. Trimming removed 4 bases from V and 3 bases from J; junction bases left unmatched: 14. Germline values: CDR1 SGHRS, CDR2 YFSETQ. The CDR3 coding sequence is TGCGCCAGCAGCCCTAGGGGTCCCGGGACAGGGGAAACAGATACGCAGTATTTT. It codes for CASSPRGPGTGETDTQYF. Full variable domain (rest looked up from reference TRBV5-1 and TRBJ2-3): KAGVTQTPRYLIKTRGQQVTLSCSPISGHRSVSWYQQTPGQGLQFLFEYFSETQRNKGNFPGRFSGRQFSNSRSEMNVSTLELGDSALYLCASSPRGPGTGETDTQYFGPGTRLTVL.

This chain uses TRBV11-2 with TRBJ2-7; a possible D gene is TRBD2 (6 bases). In germline, CDR1 is SGHAT, CDR2 FQNNGV. The V end lost 6 bases, the J end lost 3 bases, and 12 bases lay between the germline ends. The CDR3 is 13 amino acids. The chain's CDR3 is CASSQPGSYEQYV. Here the CDR3 DNA reads TGTGCCAGCAGTCAACCCGGGAGCTACGAGCAGTACGTC.

The V gene is TRBV6-5, the J gene TRBJ1-2, with TRBD1 identical over 7 bases. V was pared by 5 bases and J by 5 bases, with 11 bases of the junction left unmatched. CDR1 is MNHEY and CDR2 is SVGAGI in the germline V gene. CDR3 size: 15 residues. The CDR3 sequence: CASSQDREGGYGYTF. The CDR3 region has the DNA TGTGCCAGCAGTCAAGACAGGGAAGGAGGATATGGCTACACCTTC.

This clone was observed a few times. The rearrangement links TRBV4-2 to TRBJ2-4, with 8 positions matching TRBD1. Looked up from germline, CDR1 is LGHNA and CDR2 is YNFKEQ. This CDR3 contains 13 residues. The V and J ends lost 2 bases and 7 bases, in that order; junction bases with no gene match: 1. The CDR3 sequence: CASSQYRGNIQYF. The CDR3 DNA reads TGTGCCAGCAGCCAATACAGGGGGAACATTCAGTACTTC.

The chain joins TRBV6-1 to TRBJ2-3, with a possible D match to TRBD1 (6 bases). CDR3 length: 13 residues. V shed 1 base and J shed 6 bases, with 8 bases lying between them. Germline V gene sequence: CDR1 MNHNS, CDR2 SASEGT. CDR3 amino acids: CASSEVRGDTQYF. The DNA of the CDR3 is TGTGCCAGCAGTGAAGTTAGGGGGGATACGCAGTATTTT.

This chain links TRBV10-3 with TRBJ1-2; 7 nucleotides line up with TRBD1. Germline-derived CDR1 and CDR2 are ENHRY and SYGVKD. With 6 bases clipped from V and 6 bases from J, the junction kept 7 bases outside the gene matches. The CDR3 is made up of 13 amino acids. CDR3 in amino acids: CAISPDRADGYTF. The CDR3 DNA follows: TGTGCCATCAGCCCAGACAGGGCGGATGGCTACACCTTC.

This clone was seen a handful of times. The V and J genes are TRBV5-4 and TRBJ1-6, with TRBD1 as a possible D gene (6 bases). Germline-derived CDR1 and CDR2 are SGHNT and YYREEE (reference sequence). The CDR3 is 15 residues long. V shed 1 base and J shed 6 bases, with 11 bases lying between them. CDR3 in amino acids: CASSLPGQINSPLHF. In DNA form, the CDR3 reads TGTGCCAGCAGCTTGCCCGGACAGATTAATTCACCCCTCCACTTT.

This clone was found once. The rearrangement uses TRBV12-5 and TRBJ1-5; D remains unclear. Trimming took off 0 bases at V and 4 bases at J, with 16 bases between the two ends. CDR1 is LGHNT, CDR2 FRNRAP, per germline. This CDR3 comprises 17 residues. The chain's CDR3 is CASGLVLGGSRNQPQHF. In nucleotides, the CDR3 is TGTGCTAGTGGTTTGGTACTGGGAGGGTCGAGGAATCAGCCCCAGCATTTT. The entire variable domain, with the rest obtained from reference TRBV12-5 and TRBJ1-5, is as follows: DARVTQTPRHKVTEMGQEVTMRCQPILGHNTVFWYRQTMMQGLELLAYFRNRAPLDDSGMPKDRFSAEMPDATLATLKIQPSEPRDSAVYFCASGLVLGGSRNQPQHFGDGTRLSIL.

The chain carries TRBV6-5 and TRBJ2-7; D is perhaps TRBD1 (6 bases). The CDR3 spans 14 residues. Germline V gene data show CDR1 as MNHEY and CDR2 as SVGAGI. V was cut by 5 bases and J by 9 bases, with 20 bases left in between. DNA of the CDR3: TGTGCCAGCAGTGAAGAGGACAGACCTCTTGCGCAGTACGTC. This translates into CASSEEDRPLAQYV.

V usage is TRBV30 and J usage is TRBJ2-5; no firm D call. Trimming pared 6 bases from V and 5 bases from J, leaving 16 bases between. In germline, CDR1 is GTSNPN, CDR2 SVGIG (reference sequence). CDR3 length: 13 residues. This chain's CDR3 is CACGSLHGETQYF. The DNA of the CDR3 is TGTGCCTGCGGGTCACTTCACGGCGAGACCCAGTACTTC.

The V and J genes are TRBV4-3 and TRBJ2-2; tentative D call: TRBD2 (5 bases). V lost 2 bases and J lost 0, with 13 bases in between. The CDR3 extends over 17 amino acids. CDR1 is LGHNA, CDR2 YSLEER, per germline. The CDR3 DNA is TGCGCCAGCAGCCAAAAGAGAGGGTCACCGAACACCGGGGAGCTGTTTTTT. Translated: CASSQKRGSPNTGELFF.

The chain couples TRBV5-1 to TRBJ2-5; possibly TRBD2 for D (5 bases). V was shortened by 4 bases and J by 5 bases, with 12 bases between the two germline ends. This CDR3 has 13 residues. The germline V gene encodes CDR1 SGHRS and CDR2 YFSETQ. The CDR3 DNA sequence: TGCGCCAGCAGCCGGGATTCGGGCGAGACCCAGTACTTC. Translation: CASSRDSGETQYF.

CDR3 coding DNA: TGTGCCAGCAGTGCTGGAGGTTTGGGACAGGGGTCAACTCAGCCCCAGCATTTT. It codes for CASSAGGLGQGSTQPQHF. The genes are TRBV2 and TRBJ1-5; 10 bases map to TRBD1. CDR3 length equals 18 residues. Germline V gene sequence: CDR1 SNHLY, CDR2 FYNNEI. V lost 4 bases to trimming and J lost 6 bases; unmatched junction nucleotides: 15.

V usage is TRBV5-4 and J usage is TRBJ2-7; TRBD2 matches at 8 bases. V gave up 9 bases and J gave up 0 bases; unmatched junction bases: 14. CDR1 is SGHNT, CDR2 YYREEE, per germline (reference sequence). The CDR3 loop spans 16 amino acids. The CDR3 protein is CATRGGSGGTSYEQYV. The DNA of the CDR3 is TGTGCCACTCGGGGGGGGAGCGGGGGCACCTCCTACGAGCAGTACGTC.

The chain employs TRBV6-4 and TRBJ1-4; 8 nucleotides match TRBD1. V dropped 6 bases and J dropped 5; count of bases not matched to a gene: 2. Germline loops: CDR1 MRHNA, CDR2 SNTAGT. CDR3 length: 13 amino acids. The CDR3 bases are TGTGCCAGCAGCCGGGACAGGAATGAAAAACTGTTTTTT. It yields the protein CASSRDRNEKLFF.

The chain uses TRBV6-1 and TRBJ2-5; 9 bases agree with TRBD1. Trimming cost V 5 bases and J 5 bases; bases outside gene matches: 9. The length of the CDR3 is 15 residues. Germline V CDR1 and CDR2: MNHNS, SASEGT. The DNA of the CDR3 is TGTGCCAGCAGTTCGCCGGGACAGGGAGGGGAGACCCAGTACTTC. This sequence encodes CASSSPGQGGETQYF.